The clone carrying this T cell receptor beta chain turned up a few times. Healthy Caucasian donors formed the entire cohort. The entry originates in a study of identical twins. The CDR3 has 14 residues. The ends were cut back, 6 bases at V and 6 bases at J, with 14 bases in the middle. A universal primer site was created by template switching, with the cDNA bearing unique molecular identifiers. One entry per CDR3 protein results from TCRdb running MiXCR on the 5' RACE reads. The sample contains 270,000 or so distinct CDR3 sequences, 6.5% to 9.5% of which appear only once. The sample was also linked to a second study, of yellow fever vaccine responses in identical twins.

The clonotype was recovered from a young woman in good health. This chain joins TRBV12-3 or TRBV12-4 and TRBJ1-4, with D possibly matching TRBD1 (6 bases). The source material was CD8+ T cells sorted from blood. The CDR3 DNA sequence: TGTGCCAGCAGGAGATGGGCAGGGGATGAAAAACTGTTTTTT. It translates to CASRRWAGDEKLFF.